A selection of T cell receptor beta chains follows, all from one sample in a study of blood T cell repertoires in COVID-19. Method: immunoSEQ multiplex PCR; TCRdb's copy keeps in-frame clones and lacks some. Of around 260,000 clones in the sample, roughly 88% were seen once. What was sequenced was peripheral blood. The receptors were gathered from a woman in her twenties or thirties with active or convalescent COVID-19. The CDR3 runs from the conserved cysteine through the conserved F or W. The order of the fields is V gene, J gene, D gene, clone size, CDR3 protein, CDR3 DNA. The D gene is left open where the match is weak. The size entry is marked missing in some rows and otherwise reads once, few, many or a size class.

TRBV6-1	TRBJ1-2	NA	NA	CASSEQTSSYGYTF	TGTGCCAGCAGTGAACAAACGAGCTCCTATGGCTACACCTTC
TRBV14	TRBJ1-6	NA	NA	CASSRYRESSYNSPLHF	TGTGCCAGCAGCCGTTACAGGGAGAGCTCCTATAATTCACCCCTCCACTTT
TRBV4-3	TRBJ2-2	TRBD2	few	CASTAGTNTGELFF	TGCGCCAGCACAGCGGGGACGAACACCGGGGAGCTGTTTTTT
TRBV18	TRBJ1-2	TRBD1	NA	CASSRGGRGSPTVQNYGYTF	TGTGCCAGCTCACGGGGTGGCAGGGGGTCGCCCACGGTACAGAACTATGGCTACACCTTC
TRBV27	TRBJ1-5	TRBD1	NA	CASSFSTGRNQPQHF	TGTGCCAGCAGTTTCTCGACAGGGAGGAATCAGCCCCAGCATTTT
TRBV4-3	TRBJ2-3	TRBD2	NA	CASSSGTSGISDTQYF	TGCGCCAGCAGCTCCGGGACTAGCGGGATTTCAGATACGCAGTATTTT
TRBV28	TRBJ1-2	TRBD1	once	CASSETGQSNYGYTF	TGTGCCAGCAGCGAGACGGGACAGAGTAACTATGGCTACACCTTC
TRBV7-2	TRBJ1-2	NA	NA	CASSFSTGLPSNYGYTF	TGTGCCAGCAGTTTCAGCACAGGGCTCCCCTCTAACTATGGCTACACCTTC
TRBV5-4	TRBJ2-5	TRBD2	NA	CASSSTTSGGPQETQYF	TGTGCCAGCAGCTCAACTACTAGCGGGGGGCCTCAAGAGACCCAGTACTTC
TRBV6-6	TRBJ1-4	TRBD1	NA	CATRNHRDRVEKLFF	TGTGCCACCCGAAATCACCGGGACAGGGTCGAAAAACTGTTTTTT
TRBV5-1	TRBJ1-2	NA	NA	CASTNYGGAYGYTF	TGCGCCAGCACCAACTACGGGGGTGCCTATGGCTACACCTTC
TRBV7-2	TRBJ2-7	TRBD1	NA	CASSFDRATHYEQYF	TGTGCCAGCAGCTTCGACAGGGCGACTCATTACGAGCAGTACTTC
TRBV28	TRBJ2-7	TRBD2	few	CASSLDRLAGGEQYF	TGTGCCAGCAGTTTAGATCGGCTAGCGGGGGGGGAGCAGTACTTC
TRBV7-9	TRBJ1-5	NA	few	CASTQGTGNQPQHF	TGTGCCAGCACCCAGGGGACGGGCAATCAGCCCCAGCATTTT
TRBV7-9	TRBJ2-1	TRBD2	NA	CASSTLAGWSSYNEQFF	TGTGCCAGCAGCACTTTAGCGGGATGGAGCTCCTACAATGAGCAGTTCTTC
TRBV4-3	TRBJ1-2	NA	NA	CASSHAGAGFGGYTF	TGCGCCAGCAGCCACGCAGGGGCCGGATTTGGAGGCTACACCTTC
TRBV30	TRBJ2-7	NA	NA	CAWSPGPGTYEQYF	TGTGCCTGGAGTCCCGGACCGGGGACCTACGAGCAGTACTTC
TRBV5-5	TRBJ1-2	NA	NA	CASSLDPGSNYGYTF	TGTGCCAGCAGCTTGGATCCTGGTAGTAACTATGGCTACACCTTC